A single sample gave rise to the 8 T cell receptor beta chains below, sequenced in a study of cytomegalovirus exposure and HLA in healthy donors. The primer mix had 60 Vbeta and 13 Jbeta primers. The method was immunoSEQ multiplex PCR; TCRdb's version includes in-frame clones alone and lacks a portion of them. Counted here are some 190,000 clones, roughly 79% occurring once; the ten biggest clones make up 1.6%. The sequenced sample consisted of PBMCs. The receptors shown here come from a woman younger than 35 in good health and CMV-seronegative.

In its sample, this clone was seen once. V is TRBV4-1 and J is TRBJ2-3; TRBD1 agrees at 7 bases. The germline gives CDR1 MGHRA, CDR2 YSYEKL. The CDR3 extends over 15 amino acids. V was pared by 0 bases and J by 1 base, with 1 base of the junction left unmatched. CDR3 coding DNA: TGCGCCAGCAGCCAAGATGGGACAGGCACAGATACGCAGTATTTT. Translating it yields CASSQDGTGTDTQYF.

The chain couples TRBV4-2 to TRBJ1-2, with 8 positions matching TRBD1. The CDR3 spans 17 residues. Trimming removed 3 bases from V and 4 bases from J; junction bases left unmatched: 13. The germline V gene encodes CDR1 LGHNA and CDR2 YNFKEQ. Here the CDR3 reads CASSQPGQGGNLYGYTF. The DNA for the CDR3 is TGTGCCAGCAGCCAGCCAGGACAGGGAGGGAACCTCTATGGCTACACCTTC.

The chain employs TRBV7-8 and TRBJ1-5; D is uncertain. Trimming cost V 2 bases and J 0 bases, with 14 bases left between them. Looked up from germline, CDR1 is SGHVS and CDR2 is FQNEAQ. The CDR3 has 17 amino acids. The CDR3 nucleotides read TGTGCCAGCAGCTTACCTGGAGAGGGTTATAGCAATCAGCCCCAGCATTTT. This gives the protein CASSLPGEGYSNQPQHF.

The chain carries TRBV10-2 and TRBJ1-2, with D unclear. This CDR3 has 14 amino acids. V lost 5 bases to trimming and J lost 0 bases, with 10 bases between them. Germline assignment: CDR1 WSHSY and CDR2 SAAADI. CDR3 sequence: CASSLQGANYGYTF. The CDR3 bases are TGCGCCAGCAGTTTACAAGGAGCTAACTATGGCTACACCTTC.

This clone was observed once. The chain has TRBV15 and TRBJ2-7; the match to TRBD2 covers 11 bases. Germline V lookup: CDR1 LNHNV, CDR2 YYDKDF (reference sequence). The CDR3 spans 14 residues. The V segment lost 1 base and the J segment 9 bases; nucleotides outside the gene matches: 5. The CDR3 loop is CATSRVTSGDAQYF. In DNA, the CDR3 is TGTGCCACCAGCAGAGTGACTAGCGGGGACGCGCAGTACTTC.

The DNA of the CDR3 is TGCGCCAGCAGCCAAGAAATCGGGGGGTTGGCAAAACTGTTTTTT. Its translation is CASSQEIGGLAKLFF. This chain joins TRBV4-1 and TRBJ1-4; D possibly corresponds to TRBD1 (5 bases). The V gene's germline CDR1 is MGHRA and CDR2 YSYEKL. V was trimmed by 0 bases and J by 10 bases, leaving 15 bases between them. This CDR3 has 15 amino acids.

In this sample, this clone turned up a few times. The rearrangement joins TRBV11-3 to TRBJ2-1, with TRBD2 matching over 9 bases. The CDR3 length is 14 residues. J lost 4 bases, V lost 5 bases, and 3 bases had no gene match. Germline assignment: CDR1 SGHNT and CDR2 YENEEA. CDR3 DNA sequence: TGTGCCAGCAGCCTAGCGGGACTGTACAATGAGCAGTTCTTC. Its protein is CASSLAGLYNEQFF. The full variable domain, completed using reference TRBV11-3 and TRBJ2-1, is EAGVVQSPRYKIIEKKQPVAFWCNPISGHNTLYWYLQNLGQGPELLIRYENEEAVDDSQLPKDRFSAERLKGVDSTLKIQPAELGDSAVYLCASSLAGLYNEQFFGPGTRLTVL.

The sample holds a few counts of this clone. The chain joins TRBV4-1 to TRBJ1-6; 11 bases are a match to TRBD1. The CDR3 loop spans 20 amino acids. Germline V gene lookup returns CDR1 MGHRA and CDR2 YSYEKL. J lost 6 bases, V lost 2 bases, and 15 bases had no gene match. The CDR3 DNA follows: TGCGCCAGCAGCCAAATAGGGACAGGGGGTTTTTCTGCTCTTAATTCACCCCTCCACTTT. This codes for CASSQIGTGGFSALNSPLHF.